The 22 T cell receptor beta chains given below trace back to one sample, sequenced in a study of memory CD4+ T cells and cytomegalovirus serostatus (dated 2019 in TCRdb). Preparation of the library involved the immunoSEQ multiplex PCR assay. Drawn from immuneACCESS, this table holds only the in-frame rearrangements with V and J called that TCRdb kept. Clones are partly lost; checked studies trace under half to an unresolved V gene and leave the rest unexplained. Across this sample there are 40,000 to 50,000 clones, with 76% seen only once. Of the sample, around 2% is held by the ten largest clones. A FACSAria II was used to sort memory CD4+ T cells, defined as single viable CD3+CD4+CD8-CD45RO+ cells. Material for sequencing was memory CD4+ T cells from blood. The receptors here all came from an adult in good health and CMV-seronegative.

Regarding this clone: The sample has other DNA sequences that encode this CDR3 too. V gene TRBV9 combines with J gene TRBJ1-1; no firm D call. Germline loops: CDR1 SGDLS, CDR2 YYNGEE. V gave up 0 bases and J gave up 1 base, with 7 bases separating them. This CDR3 is 14 amino acids long. In nucleotides, the CDR3 is TGTGCCAGCAGCGTAGGTCCGGAGAACACTGAAGCTTTCTTT. Translating gives CASSVGPENTEAFF.

The gene calls are TRBV5-1 and TRBJ2-5, with D perhaps matching TRBD1 (6 bases). The CDR3 is 15 residues long. Between the trimmed V and J ends, which lost 6 bases and 3 bases, there was a span of 18 bases. CDR1 and CDR2 from the germline V gene are SGHRS and YFSETQ. The DNA for the CDR3 is TGCGCCAGCACCCTGGCCGGGACAACGGAAGAGACCCAGTACTTC. Its protein is CASTLAGTTEETQYF.

The chain has TRBV5-6 and TRBJ1-2, with D perhaps matching TRBD1 (5 bases). V gave up 0 bases and J gave up 7 bases, with 13 bases separating them. CDR1 and CDR2 (germline): SGHDT, YYEEEE. There are 14 residues in the CDR3. DNA for the CDR3: TGTGCCAGCAGCTTGGTCGGCAGGGAGGGTGGCTACACCTTC. Its protein product is CASSLVGREGGYTF. Filled out from reference TRBV5-6 and TRBJ1-2, the complete variable domain reads DAGVTQSPTHLIKTRGQQVTLRCSPKSGHDTVSWYQQALGQGPQFIFQYYEEEERQRGNFPDRFSGHQFPNYSSELNVNALLLGDSALYLCASSLVGREGGYTFGSGTRLTVV.

The chain uses TRBV7-2 and TRBJ1-2; unclear D gene. The length of the CDR3 is 14 residues. Between the trimmed V and J ends, which lost 5 bases and 7 bases, there was a span of 17 bases. CDR1 and CDR2 from the germline V gene are SGHTA and FQGNSA. CDR3 amino acids: CASSPQRTNLGYTF. In nucleotides, the CDR3 is TGTGCCAGCAGCCCCCAGCGGACTAACCTTGGCTACACCTTC. Drawing the rest from reference TRBV7-2 and TRBJ1-2, the complete variable domain is GAGVSQSPSNKVTEKGKDVELRCDPISGHTALYWYRQSLGQGLEFLIYFQGNSAPDKSGLPSDRFSAERTGGSVSTLTIQRTQQEDSAVYLCASSPQRTNLGYTFGSGTRLTVV.

The chain carries TRBV30 and TRBJ1-5; D not resolved. The germline V and J ends were trimmed by 4 bases and 0 bases, with 7 bases remaining between them. CDR3 length: 13 amino acids. Germline CDR1 is GTSNPN and CDR2 is SVGIG (reference sequence). As DNA, the CDR3 is TGTGCCTGGACACATGATAGCAATCAGCCCCAGCATTTT. Its protein is CAWTHDSNQPQHF.

V usage is TRBV18 and J usage is TRBJ1-4; TRBD1 matches 7 bases. This CDR3 is built from 14 residues. Germline assignment: CDR1 KGHSH and CDR2 LQKENI. V lost 2 bases, J lost 7 bases, and 4 bases stayed unmatched. DNA for the CDR3: TGTGCCAGCTCACCAGAGGGGGCGGGTGAAAAACTGTTTTTT. Protein product: CASSPEGAGEKLFF. Based on the CDR3 plus reference TRBV18 and TRBJ1-4, the full variable domain is NAGVMQNPRHLVRRRGQEARLRCSPMKGHSHVYWYRQLPEEGLKFMVYLQKENIIDESGMPKERFSAEFPKEGPSILRIQQVVRGDSAAYFCASSPEGAGEKLFFGSGTQLSVL.

This clone was detected only a few times. This chain joins TRBV28 and TRBJ1-5; 9 nucleotides agree with TRBD1. There are 17 residues in the CDR3. V gave up 4 bases and J gave up 1 base; unmatched junction bases: 8. Looked up from germline, CDR1 is MDHEN and CDR2 is SYDVKM. The CDR3, as DNA: TGTGCCAGCAGTTCACCGGGACAGGGTCGGAGCAATCAGCCCCAGCATTTT. Protein product: CASSSPGQGRSNQPQHF.

V gene TRBV14 combines with J gene TRBJ2-2; D is perhaps TRBD2 (6 bases). Germline assignment: CDR1 SGHDN and CDR2 FVKESK. This CDR3 comprises 16 residues. V was pared by 4 bases and J by 3 bases, with 15 bases between. The DNA of the CDR3 is TGTGCCAGCAGCCCAGGAGGAGGGACTTACACCGGGGAGCTGTTTTTT. This gives the protein CASSPGGGTYTGELFF.

This clone was found many times. The rearrangement links TRBV14 to TRBJ2-1; D is undetermined. V was cut by 0 bases and J by 4 bases, with 13 bases left in between. This CDR3 contains 16 residues. The germline V gene encodes CDR1 SGHDN and CDR2 FVKESK. CDR3 sequence reads: CASSQDLVSSYNEQFF. The CDR3 nucleotides read TGTGCCAGCAGCCAAGATCTTGTATCCAGTTACAATGAGCAGTTCTTC.

This chain joins TRBV5-6 and TRBJ2-3, with no clear D. V was cut by 4 bases and J by 3 bases, with 12 bases left in between. The CDR3 consists of 14 residues. Per germline, CDR1 SGHDT and CDR2 YYEEEE. As DNA, the CDR3 is TGTGCCAGCAGCCTCCGGGCACAGACAGATACGCAGTATTTT. It translates to CASSLRAQTDTQYF. The full variable domain, in which reference TRBV5-6 and TRBJ2-3 provide the parts outside the CDR3, is DAGVTQSPTHLIKTRGQQVTLRCSPKSGHDTVSWYQQALGQGPQFIFQYYEEEERQRGNFPDRFSGHQFPNYSSELNVNALLLGDSALYLCASSLRAQTDTQYFGPGTRLTVL.

The chain recombines TRBV5-1 with TRBJ2-7; D perhaps matches TRBD1 (7 bases). The V end lost 4 bases, the J end lost 0 bases, and 11 bases lay between the germline ends. There are 14 residues in the CDR3. Germline V gives CDR1 SGHRS, CDR2 YFSETQ. The CDR3 DNA is TGCGCCAGCAGCCGGCGGGACAGCTCCTACGAGCAGTACTTC. This gives the protein CASSRRDSSYEQYF.

The chain recombines TRBV29-1 with TRBJ1-4; no reliable D call. The germline gives CDR1 SQVTM, CDR2 ANQGSEA. V was shortened by 4 bases and J by 4 bases, with 7 bases between the two germline ends. The CDR3 consists of 12 residues. The CDR3 sequence: CSVAGVNEKLFF. CDR3 nucleotide sequence: TGCAGCGTTGCAGGAGTTAATGAAAAACTGTTTTTT.

A single count supports this clone. V is TRBV15 and J is TRBJ1-4; the D gene is possibly TRBD1 (6 bases). Germline V gene sequence: CDR1 LNHNV, CDR2 YYDKDF (reference sequence). Trimming removed 1 base at V and 7 bases at J, with 13 bases between. The CDR3 length is 15 residues. This CDR3 reads CATSRVLAGAEKLFF. CDR3 coding DNA: TGTGCCACCAGCAGAGTTCTTGCAGGGGCTGAAAAACTGTTTTTT.

The table lists this clone with a few counts. The chain is built from TRBV7-9 and TRBJ2-7; tentative D call: TRBD1 (6 bases). CDR1 and CDR2 from the germline V gene are SEHNR and FQNEAQ (reference sequence). The CDR3 has 15 residues. V was trimmed by 4 bases and J by 0 bases, leaving 13 bases between them. The CDR3 DNA sequence: TGTGCCAGCAGCTCGACAGGTCTAAGCTCCTACGAGCAGTACTTC. It specifies CASSSTGLSSYEQYF.

The chain couples TRBV14 to TRBJ2-5; D gene ambiguous. Trimming removed 1 base from V and 0 bases from J, with 3 bases in between. The CDR3 totals 13 residues. Per germline, CDR1 SGHDN and CDR2 FVKESK. The chain's CDR3 is CASSQGNQETQYF. DNA for the CDR3: TGTGCCAGCAGCCAAGGAAACCAAGAGACCCAGTACTTC.

The V gene is TRBV7-2, the J gene TRBJ2-7; 7 bases align to TRBD1. The germline V gene has CDR1 SGHTA and CDR2 FQGNSA. The CDR3 has 14 amino acids. V lost 5 bases to trimming and J lost 7 bases; unmatched junction nucleotides: 11. CDR3 DNA: TGTGCCAGCAGCCCCCGACAGGGCGACAGAGAGCAGTACTTC. Amino acids: CASSPRQGDREQYF.

V gene TRBV4-1 combines with J gene TRBJ1-4; maybe TRBD1 (5 bases). Germline CDR1 MGHRA, CDR2 YSYEKL. The ends were cut back, 0 bases at V and 2 bases at J, with 13 bases in the middle. This CDR3 spans 17 amino acids. Here the CDR3 DNA reads TGCGCCAGCAGCCAAGATCTCCTCAGGGCCACTAATGAAAAACTGTTTTTT. Translating it yields CASSQDLLRATNEKLFF.

This sequence joins TRBV29-1 and TRBJ1-3; weak D call: TRBD1 (5 bases). V lost 4 bases and J lost 2, with 6 bases in between. This CDR3 contains 12 residues. The germline CDR1 and CDR2 sequences are SQVTM and ANQGSEA. CDR3 region: CSVATAGNTIYF. The CDR3 DNA follows: TGCAGCGTTGCGACAGCTGGAAACACCATATATTTT.

This sequence joins TRBV30 and TRBJ1-3; D possibly corresponds to TRBD1 (5 bases). CDR3 length equals 12 residues. Trimming shortened V by 2 bases and J by 8 bases, and 10 bases separated the two germline ends. The germline CDR1 and CDR2 sequences are GTSNPN and SVGIG (reference sequence). CDR3 amino acids: CAWSLTEYTIYF. The DNA for the CDR3 is TGTGCCTGGAGTCTGACAGAGTACACCATATATTTT.

This clone came up once. The chain combines TRBV6-5 with TRBJ1-1; 11 nucleotides agree with TRBD1. V trimming: 7 bases; J trimming: 0 bases; junction bases outside the gene matches: 4. Germline values: CDR1 MNHEY, CDR2 SVGAGI. The CDR3 is 15 amino acids. The CDR3 protein is CASTWTGGMNTEAFF. CDR3 nucleotide sequence: TGTGCCAGCACCTGGACAGGGGGCATGAACACTGAAGCTTTCTTT.

The chain couples TRBV2 to TRBJ2-7; the D gene is possibly TRBD2 (6 bases). The CDR3 consists of 17 residues. V lost 6 bases to trimming and J lost 6 bases, with 27 bases between them. CDR1 SNHLY and CDR2 FYNNEI come from the germline V gene. In DNA form, the CDR3 reads TGTGCCAGCAGCGCGCACAATGCGGCTAGCGTTTCGGTCGAGCAGTACTTC. Translated, it gives CASSAHNAASVSVEQYF. The whole variable domain, remainder taken from reference TRBV2 and TRBJ2-7, is EPEVTQTPSHQVTQMGQEVILRCVPISNHLYFYWYRQILGQKVEFLVSFYNNEISEKSEIFDDQFSVERPDGSNFTLKIRSTKLEDSAMYFCASSAHNAASVSVEQYFGPGTRLTVT.

The table lists this clone with a few counts. V usage is TRBV13 and J usage is TRBJ2-7; D is perhaps TRBD1 (6 bases). The CDR3 loop spans 16 amino acids. Trimming removed 4 bases at V and 3 bases at J, with 19 bases between. Germline CDR1 reads PRHDT; CDR2 reads FYEKMQ (reference sequence). CDR3 residues: CASSSRGNAFLYEQYF. The CDR3 region has the DNA TGTGCCAGCAGCTCCAGGGGTAATGCCTTTCTCTACGAGCAGTACTTC.